The rows below give T cell receptor beta chains drawn from one sample of a study of T cells in Graves' hyperthyroidism and ophthalmopathy. TCRdb redid the calling of the multiplex PCR reads with MiXCR, one entry per CDR3 protein. Of 90,000 to 120,000 distinct CDR3 sequences listed, about 15% are singletons. The source material was blood. The receptors come from a woman in her forties or fifties with Graves' hyperthyroidism. Each CDR3 is given with its conserved first and last residue. D genes are given only for firm matches. Size is stated for part of the rows, as once, few or many counts, or as a class when the clone is expanded.

clone_size j_call v_call d_call cdr3_aa cdr3_nt
- TRBJ2-7 TRBV11-2 - CASSPSMGGYEQYF TGTGCCAGCAGCCCCTCGATGGGAGGCTACGAGCAGTACTTC
many TRBJ2-1 TRBV7-9 - CASSLAGRYNEQFF TGTGCCAGCAGCTTGGCCGGTCGCTACAATGAGCAGTTCTTC
few TRBJ2-1 TRBV4-1 - CASSHRVSSYNEQFF TGCGCCAGCAGCCATCGGGTAAGCTCCTACAATGAGCAGTTCTTC
many TRBJ2-6 TRBV5-1 TRBD2 CASSKAPTLAGWRGANVLTF TGCGCCAGCAGCAAAGCACCCACCCTAGCGGGATGGAGAGGGGCCAACGTCCTGACTTTC
many TRBJ1-5 TRBV19 TRBD1 CATLGDRGRQPQHF TGTGCCACCCTGGGTGACAGGGGACGTCAGCCCCAGCATTTT
- TRBJ1-2 TRBV7-2 TRBD1 CASSLATGNYGYTF TGTGCCAGCAGCTTAGCGACAGGGAACTATGGCTACACCTTC
many TRBJ1-1 TRBV6-1 TRBD1 CASSARWDRTGGTEAFF TGTGCCAGCAGTGCCCGGTGGGACAGGACAGGAGGGACTGAAGCTTTCTTT
many TRBJ2-3 TRBV7-3 - CASSLMSGTDTQYF TGTGCCAGCAGCTTAATGAGCGGCACAGATACGCAGTATTTT
- TRBJ2-7 TRBV20-1 - CSADTDVYEQYF TGCAGTGCTGACACGGACGTATACGAGCAGTACTTC
many TRBJ1-2 TRBV28 - CASSRAARGYGYTF TGTGCCAGCAGTCGTGCCGCCCGTGGCTATGGCTACACCTTC
- TRBJ2-7 TRBV6-1 TRBD2 CASSPGLAGAYEQYF TGTGCCAGCAGCCCCGGACTAGCGGGAGCATACGAGCAGTACTTC
- TRBJ2-1 TRBV10-3 TRBD2 CATLDGGRGRGSNEQFF TGTGCCACCCTCGACGGCGGGAGGGGACGGGGGAGCAATGAGCAGTTCTTC
many TRBJ1-2 TRBV5-1 - CASSVGTLGYGYTF TGCGCCAGCAGCGTCGGGACATTAGGCTATGGCTACACCTTC
many TRBJ2-3 TRBV7-2 TRBD2 CASSLVPAGVSTDTQYF TGTGCCAGCAGCTTAGTTCCCGCGGGGGTTAGCACAGATACGCAGTATTTT
many TRBJ2-5 TRBV12-3/TRBV12-4 TRBD2 CASSFSGGEETQYF TGTGCCAGCAGTTTCTCGGGGGGTGAAGAGACCCAGTACTTC
- TRBJ1-5 TRBV20-1 - CSAGRGVWDINQPQHF TGCAGTGCTGGACGGGGGGTGTGGGACATCAATCAGCCCCAGCATTTT
many TRBJ2-7 TRBV20-1 - CSARAASRTTEEQYF TGCAGTGCTAGAGCGGCTTCGCGGACGACTGAAGAGCAGTACTTC
many TRBJ1-1 TRBV12-5 - CASGPDLGGGLTEAFF TGTGCTAGTGGTCCGGATCTCGGGGGTGGGTTAACTGAAGCTTTCTTT
many TRBJ2-7 TRBV6-1 - CASSGGLVDAASSYEQYF TGTGCCAGCAGTGGTGGGCTAGTGGACGCTGCAAGCTCCTACGAGCAGTACTTC
- TRBJ2-3 TRBV7-3 - CASRAGIGSSKQYF TGTGCCAGCAGGGCCGGGATTGGCTCATCGAAGCAGTATTTT
many TRBJ2-5 TRBV12-3/TRBV12-4 TRBD2 CASSTGLAGLETQYF TGTGCCAGCAGTACCGGACTAGCGGGACTAGAGACCCAGTACTTC
many TRBJ1-5 TRBV10-3 - CAISESKGNQPQHF TGTGCCATCAGTGAGTCGAAAGGGAATCAGCCCCAGCATTTT
- TRBJ1-5 TRBV28 - CASSFDTPGGNQPQHF TGTGCCAGCAGTTTCGATACACCGGGGGGCAATCAGCCCCAGCATTTT
many TRBJ2-1 TRBV7-2 - CASSLMTRKSGEQFF TGTGCCAGCAGCCTAATGACTAGAAAGTCGGGAGAGCAGTTCTTC
many TRBJ2-1 TRBV5-5 - CASSLAVRAAYNEQFF TGTGCCAGCAGCTTGGCCGTTCGGGCGGCCTACAATGAGCAGTTCTTC
few TRBJ2-7 TRBV29-1 - CSVEDRQIGPEQYF TGCAGCGTTGAAGATCGTCAGATAGGCCCCGAGCAGTACTTC
many TRBJ1-5 TRBV2 TRBD1 CASGRDSSSFSNQPQHF TGTGCCAGCGGACGGGACAGTTCAAGCTTTAGCAATCAGCCCCAGCATTTT
- TRBJ2-3 TRBV10-3 TRBD1 CAISAGQNTDTQYF TGTGCCATCAGTGCGGGACAGAACACAGATACGCAGTATTTT
many TRBJ2-7 TRBV7-9 - CASIPEIGPFYEQYF TGTGCCAGCATCCCTGAAATTGGGCCATTCTACGAGCAGTACTTC
many TRBJ1-4 TRBV19 - CASSIIRDVGEKLFF TGTGCCAGTAGTATTATCAGGGATGTCGGTGAAAAACTGTTTTTT
many TRBJ1-1 TRBV20-1 - CSAWTGWTEAFF TGCAGTGCGTGGACGGGATGGACTGAAGCTTTCTTT
many TRBJ1-1 TRBV19 - CASSIVPGRTEAFF TGTGCCAGTAGTATAGTTCCAGGGAGGACTGAAGCTTTCTTT
many TRBJ1-5 TRBV18 - CASSPTTNSNQPQHF TGTGCCAGCTCACCAACCACAAATAGCAATCAGCCCCAGCATTTT
- TRBJ2-1 TRBV5-1 - CASSLSPVGDEQFF TGCGCCAGCAGCTTGTCCCCAGTGGGCGATGAGCAGTTCTTC
- TRBJ2-7 TRBV5-1 TRBD1 CASSSSGTGGDEQYF TGCGCCAGCAGCTCCTCCGGGACAGGGGGCGACGAGCAGTACTTC
- TRBJ2-3 TRBV9 TRBD2 CASSPSGVSDTQYF TGTGCCAGCAGCCCCAGCGGGGTATCAGATACGCAGTATTTT
many TRBJ1-2 TRBV12-3/TRBV12-4 - CASSWDGYGYTF TGTGCCAGCAGTTGGGACGGCTATGGCTACACCTTC
- TRBJ1-6 TRBV2 - CASRNWGQGSGTLHF TGTGCCAGCAGGAACTGGGGGCAGGGCTCGGGGACCCTCCACTTT
- TRBJ1-1 TRBV5-6 - CASSLNVNTEAFF TGTGCCAGCAGCTTGAATGTGAACACTGAAGCTTTCTTT
many TRBJ1-5 TRBV30 - CAWSVGGALSNQPQHF TGTGCCTGGAGTGTCGGGGGGGCGCTCAGCAATCAGCCCCAGCATTTT
many TRBJ1-5 TRBV6-7 TRBD1 CASSLRQGDQPQHF TGTGCCAGCAGTTTGCGACAGGGGGATCAGCCCCAGCATTTT
- TRBJ1-2 TRBV28 - CASSLGTVYGYTF TGTGCCAGCAGTCTCGGGACGGTCTATGGCTACACCTTC
many TRBJ2-1 TRBV7-3 TRBD2 CASSSGGTGNEQFF TGTGCCAGCAGCTCCGGGGGGACGGGCAATGAGCAGTTCTTC
many TRBJ2-5 TRBV10-1 - CASSVSVQETQYF TGCGCCAGCAGTGTTAGCGTACAAGAGACCCAGTACTTC
many TRBJ2-4 TRBV5-4 TRBD2 CASSAGGGNIQYF TGTGCCAGCAGCGCGGGGGGGGGAAACATTCAGTACTTC
many TRBJ2-2 TRBV28 TRBD2 CASSPTSGRAGELFF TGTGCCAGCAGCCCGACTAGCGGGAGGGCCGGGGAGCTGTTTTTT
- TRBJ1-1 TRBV18 - CASSARADPSTEAFF TGTGCCAGCTCAGCGAGGGCGGATCCGAGCACTGAAGCTTTCTTT
few TRBJ2-2 TRBV7-9 TRBD1 CASSLAGQGRSTGELFF TGTGCCAGCAGCTTAGCCGGACAGGGGAGGAGCACCGGGGAGCTGTTTTTT
many TRBJ2-1 TRBV3-1 - CASSQPPDYQFF TGTGCCAGCAGCCAACCGCCGGACTACCAGTTCTTC
- TRBJ1-2 TRBV28 - CASSSPARNYGYTF TGTGCCAGCAGTTCCCCGGCGCGGAACTATGGCTACACCTTC